Described below is a single TCR beta chain sequence and its context. Antigen: not known. The data are from a study of T cell responses to AZD1222 COVID-19 vaccine. On the study more broadly: Second-dose schedules of about 4 or about 12 weeks were combined. Findings of the study overall: White British donors predominated, females outnumbered males, and clonal diversity was possibly underestimated. Dominant CD4 TCR responses targeted spike regions 160-218 and 743-854. Spike-specific TCR breadth and depth rose after two AZD1222 doses.

The protocol was immunoSEQ multiplex PCR, while the TCRdb copy is restricted to in-frame clones and leaves out a portion. The table has 85,000 to 90,000 clones, 90% seen once. The CDR3 covers 15 residues. V lost 6 bases and J 2 bases, leaving 14 bases between the germline ends. The V gene's germline CDR1 is MNHEY and CDR2 SVGAGI. This chain links TRBV6-5 with TRBJ1-3; tentatively, D is TRBD1 (6 bases). Sequencing used peripheral blood, obtained on day 0 of AZD1222 vaccination. This clonotype was obtained from an adult in good health. Here the CDR3 DNA reads TGTGCCAGCAGGGACGGTCCAGGGGCTGGAAACACCATATATTTT. Translated, it gives CASRDGPGAGNTIYF.